A selection of T cell receptor beta chains follows, all from one sample in a study of read filtering for tumor transcriptome and immune sequencing. TCRdb re-derived calls from the reads in MiXCR, one entry per CDR3 protein. The sample yields about 46,000 distinct CDR3 sequences, roughly 20% seen once. Input material: a population of CD138-negative cells sorted from bone marrow. The source is a donor aged 40 or over with multiple myeloma. The CDR3 runs from the conserved cysteine through the conserved F or W. Each record gives: CDR3 length, V gene, clone size, D gene, J gene, CDR3 protein, CDR3 DNA. A D gene is named only where the DNA matches it firmly. Not all rows give a size; the values are once, few, many and, for expanded clones, a class.

>10|TRBV6-2/TRBV6-3|medium-sized|NA|TRBJ2-1
CASRHNEQFF
TGTGCCAGCAGGCACAATGAGCAGTTCTTC
>14|TRBV2|NA|NA|TRBJ1-1
CASRGQWRGTEAFF
TGTGCCAGCAGAGGACAGTGGAGGGGCACTGAAGCTTTCTTT
>17|TRBV5-8|many|TRBD1|TRBJ2-7
CASSYRTRDRGFYEQYF
TGTGCCAGCAGCTATAGGACCCGGGACAGGGGCTTCTACGAGCAGTACTTC
>15|TRBV5-6|few|TRBD1|TRBJ2-1
CASSIGTVPYNEQFF
TGTGCCAGCAGCATCGGGACAGTTCCCTACAATGAGCAGTTCTTC
>14|TRBV29-1|many|NA|TRBJ2-7
CSVEQGDSPAEQYF
TGCAGCGTTGAACAAGGTGATTCCCCCGCCGAGCAGTACTTC
>16|TRBV29-1|many|TRBD2|TRBJ2-5
CSVLKGGGRTQETQYF
TGCAGCGTTTTGAAGGGTGGCGGGAGGACCCAAGAGACCCAGTACTTC
>14|TRBV29-1|many|TRBD2|TRBJ2-5
CSVHPGTTQETQYF
TGCAGCGTTCATCCAGGGACTACACAAGAGACCCAGTACTTC
>13|TRBV20-1|many|TRBD1|TRBJ2-5
CSARETGRETQYF
TGCAGTGCTAGAGAGACAGGGAGAGAGACCCAGTACTTC
>15|TRBV2|NA|NA|TRBJ2-3
CASSDGSPVGDTQYF
TGTGCCAGCAGTGACGGGAGCCCCGTCGGAGATACGCAGTATTTT
>13|TRBV10-3|many|NA|TRBJ2-7
CAISGNEGYEQYF
TGTGCCATCAGTGGGAATGAGGGCTACGAGCAGTACTTC
>15|TRBV9|NA|NA|TRBJ2-1
CASCVEGNLYNKQFF
TGTGCCAGCTGCGTAGAGGGCAACCTCTACAATAAGCAGTTCTTC
>12|TRBV7-2|many|NA|TRBJ2-3
CASSFSGDTQYF
TGTGCCAGCAGCTTTTCGGGGGATACGCAGTATTTT
>13|TRBV18|many|NA|TRBJ2-7
CASSGTSAYEQYF
TGTGCCAGCTCAGGGACTTCCGCCTACGAGCAGTACTTC
>15|TRBV5-1|NA|NA|TRBJ2-1
CASSLNSVGYNERFF
TGCGCCAGCAGCTTGAACAGCGTGGGATACAATGAGCGGTTCTTC
>14|TRBV7-8|many|NA|TRBJ2-7
CASSSLTPGYEQYF
TGTGCCAGCAGCTCCTTGACACCAGGGTACGAGCAGTACTTC
>15|TRBV7-9|medium-sized|NA|TRBJ2-5
CASSFGLRGQETQYF
TGTGCCAGCAGCTTCGGTCTTCGGGGCCAAGAGACCCAGTACTTC
>13|TRBV5-1|many|TRBD2|TRBJ2-1
CASSPVAGEKQFF
TGCGCCAGCAGCCCCGTAGCGGGAGAGAAGCAGTTCTTC